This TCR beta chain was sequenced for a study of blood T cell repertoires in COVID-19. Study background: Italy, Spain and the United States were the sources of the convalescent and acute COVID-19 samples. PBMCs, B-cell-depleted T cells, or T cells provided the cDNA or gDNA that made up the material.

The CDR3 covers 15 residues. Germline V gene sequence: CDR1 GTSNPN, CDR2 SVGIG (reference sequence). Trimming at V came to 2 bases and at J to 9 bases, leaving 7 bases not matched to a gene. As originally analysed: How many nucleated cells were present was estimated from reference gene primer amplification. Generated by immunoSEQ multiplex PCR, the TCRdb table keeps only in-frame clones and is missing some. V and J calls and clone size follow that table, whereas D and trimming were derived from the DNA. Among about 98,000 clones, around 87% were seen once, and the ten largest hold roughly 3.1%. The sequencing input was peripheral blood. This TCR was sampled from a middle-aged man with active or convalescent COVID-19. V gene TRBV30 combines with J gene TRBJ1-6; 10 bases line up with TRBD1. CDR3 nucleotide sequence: TGTGCCTGGAGTATCCCGGGACAGGGGAGTTCACCCCTCCACTTT. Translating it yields CAWSIPGQGSSPLHF.